This T cell receptor (beta chain) was found in a study of control samples from healthy donors and cancer patients (dated by TCRdb to 2018 to 2021). Libraries were constructed by the immunoSEQ multiplex PCR assay. The immuneACCESS repertoire file appears here via TCRdb, limited to in-frame rearrangements. These files lack a portion of the clones; in checked studies, under half of the deficit traces to unresolved V genes, and the cause of the others is not known. This sample comprises some 130,000 clones, over 85% of them detected only once. The top ten constitute around 3.6% of the sample. V is clipped by 0 bases and J by 5 bases, and the sequence between their germline boundaries is 11 bases long. The CDR3, from cysteine to phenylalanine, totals 15 residues. Left in the record is the CDR3 DNA by itself, 45 bases read in frame from the first base. CDR1 SGHKS and CDR2 YYEKEE are derived from the germline V gene (reference sequence).

Details on this clone: The clone's antigen remains unknown. Base qualities are not provided; no much larger clone lies one nucleotide away.

The TCR sequence derives from a man younger than 40 in good health. The chain is assembled from TRBV5-5 and TRBJ1-4, and TRBD1 may be the D gene, going by 6 matching bases. Material for sequencing was blood. The CDR3: CASSLAGTGNEKLFF. The bases read TGTGCCAGCAGCTTGGCCGGCACAGGGAATGAAAAACTGTTTTTT.